This is a list of T cell receptor beta chains from one sample in a study of T-cell reconstitution after alpha-beta-depleted transplantation in children. Using its own MiXCR run on the PCR reads, TCRdb lists one record per CDR3 protein. The sample consists of some 840,000 distinct CDR3 sequences, around 15% of them appearing once. Source: PBMCs, mostly from graft donor cells, taken 360 days after TCRalphabeta/CD19-depleted stem cell transplant. These receptors all come from a male patient aged 10 to 17 who had a stem cell transplant for acute lymphoblastic leukemia, so the T cells may come from the graft donor. CDR3s include the opening cysteine and the closing phenylalanine or tryptophan. Each record gives: J gene, clone size, V gene, CDR3 protein. Rows may omit the clone size; those that give it use once, few, many or a size class.

TRBJ2-1	few	TRBV7-2	CASSPRQGADPHNEQFF
TRBJ2-7	few	TRBV10-2	CASRDSFSSYEQYF
TRBJ2-2	NA	TRBV20-1	CSASEGASTGELFF
TRBJ1-4	few	TRBV7-8	CASSLARGQGVDEKLFF
TRBJ2-2	many	TRBV24-1	CATSQSGQAYTGELFF
TRBJ2-5	NA	TRBV21-1	CASSKQGKGKETQYF
TRBJ2-3	NA	TRBV7-7	CASSPWYLDTQYF
TRBJ2-2	NA	TRBV12-3/TRBV12-4	CASRNQKNTGELFF
TRBJ2-7	few	TRBV4-1	CASSQDPSSGLLSYEQYF
TRBJ2-3	NA	TRBV5-5	CASSFAQGADTQYF
TRBJ2-1	few	TRBV20-1	CSARVSGSSYNEQFF
TRBJ2-7	few	TRBV10-3	CAISGSGSGFPYF
TRBJ2-2	few	TRBV6-4	CASSDHNTGELFF
TRBJ2-1	few	TRBV5-1	CASGDRLDYNEQFF
TRBJ2-1	NA	TRBV29-1	CSVGGAPNEQFF
TRBJ2-5	many	TRBV5-6	CASSWWTGMETQYF
TRBJ2-1	NA	TRBV2	CASKVRSYNEQFF
TRBJ2-1	few	TRBV5-5	CASSHLGQSSYNEQFF
TRBJ2-5	many	TRBV12-3/TRBV12-4	CASSSPGTGRETQYF
TRBJ2-7	many	TRBV7-2	CASSLLPSGRATEQYF
TRBJ2-5	NA	TRBV18	CASSPDWETQYF
TRBJ2-5	NA	TRBV13	CASSLAAWREETQYF
TRBJ2-3	NA	TRBV7-3	CASSSQGAQDTQYF
TRBJ1-1	many	TRBV12-3/TRBV12-4	CASSVDRAPGTEAFF
TRBJ2-3	few	TRBV15	CATKLRGSGTDTQYF
TRBJ2-1	few	TRBV12-3/TRBV12-4	CASTFALTSSYNEQFF
TRBJ2-1	NA	TRBV7-9	CASSFNPSGSSYNEQFF
TRBJ2-7	NA	TRBV30	CAWRTRAWDRGGYEQYF
TRBJ2-7	many	TRBV5-5	CASSLGLAVPYEQYF
TRBJ2-1	NA	TRBV7-9	CASSLVSRGNEQFF
TRBJ2-3	few	TRBV5-1	CASSPRQSRASTDTQYF
TRBJ2-7	many	TRBV21-1	CAWERAISYEQYF
TRBJ2-2	few	TRBV6-4	CASRETSADTGELFF
TRBJ2-5	NA	TRBV5-1	CASSLAGGAVEYF
TRBJ2-3	NA	TRBV5-1	CASSLTSGSSRDTQYF
TRBJ2-5	NA	TRBV2	CASSKGTSGISLRETQYF
TRBJ2-3	few	TRBV6-2/TRBV6-3	CASSFSLWLDTQYF
TRBJ2-7	few	TRBV7-9	CASSLVGLLSEQYF
TRBJ1-2	few	TRBV27	CASSLSLGHAEGYTF
TRBJ2-1	NA	TRBV7-3	CASSLVAGVIPNEQFF
TRBJ2-7	NA	TRBV18	CASSPGLADEQYF
TRBJ2-5	once	TRBV24-1	CATSDFGSGRASGETQYF
TRBJ2-6	NA	TRBV18	CASSPRYGVSGANVLTF
TRBJ2-3	NA	TRBV5-1	CASSSTVRTDTQYF
TRBJ2-1	NA	TRBV19	CASSISGTGGHEQFF
TRBJ2-2	NA	TRBV12-3/TRBV12-4	CASINLGLALTGELFF
TRBJ2-2	few	TRBV29-1	CSVIAHLTGELFF
TRBJ1-3	NA	TRBV3-1	CASSPIRTGLYSGNTIYF
TRBJ2-1	NA	TRBV6-6	CASSFKQGNEQFF
TRBJ1-1	few	TRBV7-3	CASSFPEGGNTEAFF
TRBJ2-7	NA	TRBV27	CASSLGTSNEQYF
TRBJ2-1	few	TRBV7-9	CASSLLAIYNEQFF
TRBJ1-1	many	TRBV5-1	CASSLIPRRAEAFF
TRBJ2-1	NA	TRBV5-1	CASSAGSGGGYNEQFF